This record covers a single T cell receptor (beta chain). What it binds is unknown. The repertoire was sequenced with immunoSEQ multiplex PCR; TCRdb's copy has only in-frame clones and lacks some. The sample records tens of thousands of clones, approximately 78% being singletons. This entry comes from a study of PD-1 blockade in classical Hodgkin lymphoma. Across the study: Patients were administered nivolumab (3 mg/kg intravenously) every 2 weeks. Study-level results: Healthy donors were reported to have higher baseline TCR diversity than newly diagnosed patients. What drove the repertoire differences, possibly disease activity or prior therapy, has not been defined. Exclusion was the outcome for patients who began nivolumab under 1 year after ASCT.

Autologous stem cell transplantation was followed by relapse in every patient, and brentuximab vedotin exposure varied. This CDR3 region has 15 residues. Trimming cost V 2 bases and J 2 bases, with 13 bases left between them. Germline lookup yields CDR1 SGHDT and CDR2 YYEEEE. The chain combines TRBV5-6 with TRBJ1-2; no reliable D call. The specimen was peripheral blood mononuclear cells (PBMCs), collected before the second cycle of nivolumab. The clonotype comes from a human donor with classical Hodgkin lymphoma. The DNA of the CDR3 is TGTGCCAGCAGCTTCGGTTCCGGCGCGAACTATGGCTACACCTTC. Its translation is CASSFGSGANYGYTF.